The 20 T cell receptor beta chains below all came from one sample that was sequenced in a study of CD8 T cells in Susac syndrome. The authors reverse transcribed roughly 0.5 to 1 ug RNA with random hexamers. MiXCR, applied by TCRdb to the immunoSEQ multiplex PCR reads, yields one record per CDR3 protein. The table includes some 300,000 distinct CDR3 sequences, roughly 84% detected once. Sequenced sample: CD8+ T cells from PBMCs. These receptors originate from a human donor with multiple sclerosis.

This chain connects TRBV27 to TRBJ1-1; D perhaps matches TRBD1 (5 bases). With 5 bases removed from V and 4 bases from J, the gap between germline ends came to 14 bases. Looked up from germline, CDR1 is MNHEY and CDR2 is SMNVEV (reference sequence). The CDR3 is 14 amino acids. The CDR3 here is CASSKTGTATEAFF. CDR3 in DNA: TGTGCCAGCAGTAAAACAGGAACCGCCACTGAAGCTTTCTTT.

The chain combines TRBV19 with TRBJ1-1; D gene unclear. Germline V gives CDR1 LNHDA, CDR2 SQIVND (reference sequence). Trimming stripped 2 bases from V and 1 base from J, with 11 bases between. This CDR3 has 15 residues. CDR3 nucleotides: TGTGCCAGTAGTATATATGGCGGGGAGAACACTGAAGCTTTCTTT. It yields the protein CASSIYGGENTEAFF.

V gene TRBV28 combines with J gene TRBJ2-3, with D maybe TRBD2 (6 bases). Germline-derived CDR1 and CDR2 are MDHEN and SYDVKM. The CDR3 has 15 amino acids. Between the trimmed V and J ends, which lost 4 bases and 0 bases, there was a span of 11 bases. For the CDR3, the DNA is TGTGCCAGCAGTTGGGGCGGGACTAGCACAGATACGCAGTATTTT. Translating it yields CASSWGGTSTDTQYF.

J is TRBJ1-2 and V is TRBV27, with 7 bases matching TRBD1. The J segment lost 7 bases and the V segment lost 5 bases, leaving 4 bases of the junction unmatched. This CDR3 has 12 residues. Germline V gene sequence: CDR1 MNHEY, CDR2 SMNVEV (reference sequence). As DNA, the CDR3 is TGTGCCAGCAGTCCCAACAGGGGTGGCTACACCTTC. This gives the protein CASSPNRGGYTF.

The gene calls are TRBV5-5 and TRBJ2-3; TRBD1 might be the D (6 bases). Germline V gene sequence: CDR1 SGHKS, CDR2 YYEKEE (reference sequence). Trimming stripped 1 base from V and 0 bases from J, with 21 bases between. The CDR3 extends over 19 amino acids. DNA of the CDR3: TGTGCCAGCAGCTTGAGGGACACCGAGAGTCCCGAAAGCACAGATACGCAGTATTTT. Its translation: CASSLRDTESPESTDTQYF.

V gene TRBV7-3 combines with J gene TRBJ2-2, with D possibly being TRBD1 (5 bases). V lost 5 bases, J lost 5 bases, and 12 bases lay in between. Germline V gives CDR1 SGHTA, CDR2 FQGTGA. CDR3 size: 14 residues. The CDR3 nucleotides read TGTGCCAGCAGCGCTCAGGGTAAAACCGGGGAGCTGTTTTTT. Protein sequence: CASSAQGKTGELFF.

V is TRBV27 and J is TRBJ2-3, with D perhaps TRBD1 (5 bases). Germline assignment: CDR1 MNHEY and CDR2 SMNVEV (reference sequence). Trimming stripped 0 bases from V and 3 bases from J, with 10 bases between. CDR3 length: 15 amino acids. CDR3 sequence: CASSLSGHLTDTQYF. For the CDR3, the DNA is TGTGCCAGCAGTTTATCTGGACACTTAACAGATACGCAGTATTTT.

The chain joins TRBV7-9 to TRBJ1-4; D remains ambiguous. This CDR3 is 15 amino acids long. CDR1 is SEHNR, CDR2 FQNEAQ, per germline (reference sequence). V lost 5 bases and J 11 bases, leaving 21 bases between the germline ends. The CDR3, as DNA: TGTGCCAGCAGCCCTCTAGAGGGCGCGGTCGACAAACTGTTTTTT. Amino acids: CASSPLEGAVDKLFF. Using reference TRBV7-9 and TRBJ1-4 for the parts outside the CDR3, the full variable domain is DTGVSQNPRHKITKRGQNVTFRCDPISEHNRLYWYRQTLGQGPEFLTYFQNEAQLEKSRLLSDRFSAERPKGSFSTLEIQRTEQGDSAMYLCASSPLEGAVDKLFFGSGTQLSVL.

The chain has TRBV7-9 and TRBJ1-1; 7 bases are a match to TRBD1. V lost 5 bases, J lost 6 bases, and 3 bases stayed unmatched. Germline CDR1 reads SEHNR; CDR2 reads FQNEAQ (reference sequence). CDR3 length: 12 amino acids. CDR3 nucleotide sequence: TGTGCCAGCAGCCAGCAGGGGGCTGAAGCTTTCTTT. As protein: CASSQQGAEAFF.

The chain recombines TRBV4-1 with TRBJ2-7; 10 nucleotides line up with TRBD1. This CDR3 is 18 amino acids long. V lost 0 bases, J lost 3 bases, and 11 bases stayed unmatched. Germline lookup yields CDR1 MGHRA and CDR2 YSYEKL. The CDR3 sequence is CASSQDTYSGQGLYEQYF. CDR3 in DNA: TGCGCCAGCAGCCAAGATACCTATTCGGGACAGGGGCTCTACGAGCAGTACTTC.

The genes are TRBV4-1 and TRBJ1-4, with D perhaps TRBD1 (5 bases). V lost 5 bases to trimming and J lost 7 bases, with 17 bases between them. Germline V gives CDR1 MGHRA, CDR2 YSYEKL. The CDR3 is 15 amino acids. This CDR3 is CASSSLAGVGEKLFF. DNA for the CDR3: TGCGCCAGCAGCTCTCTGGCGGGGGTCGGTGAAAAACTGTTTTTT.

The chain uses TRBV12-3 or TRBV12-4 and TRBJ2-7, with D possibly being TRBD1 (6 bases). V dropped 7 bases and J dropped 3 bases, with 13 bases sitting between them. CDR3 length: 13 amino acids. CDR3: CASNRGTGYEQYF. CDR3 coding DNA: TGTGCCAGCAATAGGGGGACGGGCTACGAGCAGTACTTC.

The table lists this clonotype with a few counts. The rearrangement links TRBV10-3 to TRBJ1-2; 7 nucleotides line up with TRBD1. V shed 4 bases, J shed 4 bases, and the junction held 9 bases outside the gene matches. CDR3 size: 15 residues. Germline lookup yields CDR1 ENHRY and CDR2 SYGVKD. CDR3 amino acids: CAISVRQGLLYGYTF. The CDR3 coding sequence is TGTGCCATCAGTGTAAGACAGGGACTGCTCTATGGCTACACCTTC.

The chain uses TRBV12-3 or TRBV12-4 and TRBJ2-3; 9 nucleotides align to TRBD2. The CDR3 contains 17 residues. The J segment lost 4 bases and the V segment lost 6 bases, leaving 14 bases of the junction unmatched. The CDR3 DNA follows: TGTGCCAGCAGGAAAACCCTAGCGGGACCCCCGGCAGATACGCAGTATTTT. Its translation is CASRKTLAGPPADTQYF.

The V call is TRBV27, the J call TRBJ2-5; D is uncertain. The CDR3 length is 12 residues. CDR1 and CDR2 (germline): MNHEY, SMNVEV (reference sequence). Trimming took off 4 bases at V and 1 base at J, with 4 bases between the two ends. CDR3 residues: CASSYGQETQYF. CDR3 sequence (DNA): TGTGCCAGCAGTTATGGCCAAGAGACCCAGTACTTC.

This rearrangement joins TRBV20-1 to TRBJ1-2; no clear D gene. CDR1 DFQATT and CDR2 SNEGSKA come from the germline V gene (reference sequence). The CDR3 spans 10 residues. The V end was cut by 8 bases, the J end by 6 bases, with 10 bases between. The CDR3 protein is CSPKTDGYTF. CDR3 nucleotide sequence: TGCAGTCCGAAAACTGATGGCTACACCTTC.

This chain joins TRBV24-1 and TRBJ1-1, with TRBD1 matching over 7 bases. The CDR3 is 18 residues long. CDR1 and CDR2 from the germline V gene are KGHDR and SFDVKD. V shed 4 bases and J 3 bases; nucleotides not matched to a gene: 16. In nucleotides, the CDR3 is TGTGCCACCAGTGACTCCGACAGGGTAAGGTATCCGGACACTGAAGCTTTCTTT. Its protein is CATSDSDRVRYPDTEAFF.

The chain combines TRBV18 with TRBJ2-7; 7 nucleotides align to TRBD2. V was clipped by 5 bases and J by 3 bases; unmatched bases: 4. CDR1 and CDR2 (germline): KGHSH, LQKENI. CDR3 length: 13 amino acids. CDR3 loop: CASSTGEGYEQYF. The CDR3, as DNA: TGTGCCAGCTCAACGGGGGAGGGCTACGAGCAGTACTTC.

This clonotype appeared a few times. The V and J genes are TRBV4-1 and TRBJ2-5; possibly TRBD2 for D (6 bases). Trimming removed 0 bases at V and 5 bases at J, with 16 bases between. Germline values: CDR1 MGHRA, CDR2 YSYEKL. There are 16 residues in the CDR3. The CDR3 nucleotides read TGCGCCAGCAGCCAAGATCGAGCAGGGACTTTGGAGACCCAGTACTTC. It encodes CASSQDRAGTLETQYF.

The chain uses TRBV20-1 and TRBJ2-1; 11 nucleotides align to TRBD2. In germline, CDR1 is DFQATT, CDR2 SNEGSKA (reference sequence). The CDR3 has 13 residues. Losses at the gene ends were 6 bases for V and 6 bases for J; bases not matched to a gene: 4. CDR3 coding DNA: TGCAGTGCACAGGGACTAGCGGCCAATGAGCAGTTCTTC. Protein sequence: CSAQGLAANEQFF.